Listed below are T cell receptor beta chains from one sample, sequenced in a study of cytomegalovirus exposure and HLA in healthy donors. Assay: immunoSEQ multiplex PCR; the TCRdb copy retains only in-frame clones and omits some. The repertoire has roughly 220,000 clones, approximately 70% of them found once; the top ten carry under 2%. The sequencing input was PBMCs. Every receptor here comes from a woman in her twenties or thirties in good health and CMV-seronegative. The CDR3 runs from the conserved cysteine through the conserved F or W. Size values are once, few and many counts, or a class for expanded clones, and some rows have none.

CDR3 protein,J gene,clone size,V gene
CASSDIYGTGDGETQYF,TRBJ2-5,once,TRBV6-4
CASSVDPASEQFF,TRBJ2-1,NA,TRBV9
CASSSRTSGTGEQYF,TRBJ2-7,few,TRBV6-6
CASRPGSRGRNEQFF,TRBJ2-1,NA,TRBV6-5
CASSDQTGGFTEAFF,TRBJ1-1,NA,TRBV7-9
CASSFSRDTQYF,TRBJ2-3,NA,TRBV7-2
CASSLMGRDGYTF,TRBJ1-2,NA,TRBV27
CASSPSGESGNQPQHF,TRBJ1-5,NA,TRBV18
CASSQENAGLAGHTDTQYF,TRBJ2-3,NA,TRBV4-1
CASDRVDQPQHF,TRBJ1-5,NA,TRBV7-9
CASSAGTSGNTIYF,TRBJ1-3,NA,TRBV18
CASSGGLGEKLFF,TRBJ1-4,NA,TRBV6-1
CASSPGTGRGEEQYF,TRBJ2-7,few,TRBV18
CASSLGDKEKLFF,TRBJ1-4,NA,TRBV5-4
CASGLAGYGTGEQYF,TRBJ2-7,NA,TRBV4-1
CVTSRGHRDRDNYGYTF,TRBJ1-2,NA,TRBV15
CASSQDPPGRYGYTF,TRBJ1-2,NA,TRBV4-2
CASSLGDGTVTDTQYF,TRBJ2-3,NA,TRBV5-1
CASSESSGAWGEQFF,TRBJ2-1,NA,TRBV6-1
CASSSGGSGYEQYF,TRBJ2-7,NA,TRBV10-1
CASSLGNTLGRTYEQYF,TRBJ2-7,few,TRBV5-6
CAWRGGEAGYYGYTF,TRBJ1-2,NA,TRBV30
CASRAGTDSYEQYF,TRBJ2-7,NA,TRBV14
CASSGAGAANEKLFF,TRBJ1-4,NA,TRBV6-6
CASSFFRGRYEQYF,TRBJ2-7,NA,TRBV11-2
CASSLIFSAGSSEQYF,TRBJ2-7,few,TRBV5-4
CASSPWTGVDTGELFF,TRBJ2-2,NA,TRBV4-1
CATGQGAYEQYF,TRBJ2-7,NA,TRBV6-1
CASSYGSGGSSYEQYF,TRBJ2-7,few,TRBV6-6
CASTGGEGYGYTF,TRBJ1-2,NA,TRBV6-4
CASSDRGPGQPQHF,TRBJ1-5,NA,TRBV6-1
CAWSVRLRQGAGNYGYTF,TRBJ1-2,NA,TRBV30
CSARVIRGYTF,TRBJ1-2,NA,TRBV20-1
CASSLRGEAFF,TRBJ1-1,NA,TRBV7-9
CASSEKKDRRGTDTQYF,TRBJ2-3,NA,TRBV2
CASSSAPQETQYF,TRBJ2-5,once,TRBV7-3
CASSSPSEGTNEKLFF,TRBJ1-4,NA,TRBV7-9
CASSGFGGELFF,TRBJ2-2,NA,TRBV5-8
CASSPDLDRNGYTF,TRBJ1-2,NA,TRBV2
CASSLRGTGGTPGEQYF,NA,NA,TRBV27
CSVIQGGSNQPQHF,TRBJ1-5,once,TRBV29-1
CSSSQRRDTEAFF,TRBJ1-1,NA,TRBV7-9
CASSLAKGEGYGYTF,TRBJ1-2,NA,TRBV5-4
CASSSDRLYSTNEKLFF,TRBJ1-4,few,TRBV11-2
CASSYSGPYEQYF,TRBJ2-7,NA,TRBV6-5
CASSYSSRGNNSPLHF,TRBJ1-6,NA,TRBV6-5
CASSRREGNYNEQFF,TRBJ2-1,NA,TRBV18
CASSLSRGKYEQYF,TRBJ2-7,few,TRBV7-9
CASTRQGDPDGNTIYF,TRBJ1-3,NA,TRBV7-9
CASSTTSIHEKLFF,TRBJ1-4,NA,TRBV11-3
CASSKGSNYGYTF,TRBJ1-2,NA,TRBV21-1
CSSNPLSGASGSDEQYF,TRBJ2-7,few,TRBV7-9
CASSFDGGAFF,TRBJ1-1,NA,TRBV28
CATEQGQPQHF,TRBJ1-5,NA,TRBV6-6
CASSEAPVATTGNTIYF,TRBJ1-3,NA,TRBV2
CASSRRLAGGPGETQYF,TRBJ2-5,NA,TRBV18
CASSEWGEPNTEAFF,TRBJ1-1,NA,TRBV6-1
CASSLSRGTEAFF,TRBJ1-1,NA,TRBV5-6
CASSYLGAINEQFF,TRBJ2-1,NA,TRBV6-5
CAWTRNTEAFF,TRBJ1-1,NA,TRBV30